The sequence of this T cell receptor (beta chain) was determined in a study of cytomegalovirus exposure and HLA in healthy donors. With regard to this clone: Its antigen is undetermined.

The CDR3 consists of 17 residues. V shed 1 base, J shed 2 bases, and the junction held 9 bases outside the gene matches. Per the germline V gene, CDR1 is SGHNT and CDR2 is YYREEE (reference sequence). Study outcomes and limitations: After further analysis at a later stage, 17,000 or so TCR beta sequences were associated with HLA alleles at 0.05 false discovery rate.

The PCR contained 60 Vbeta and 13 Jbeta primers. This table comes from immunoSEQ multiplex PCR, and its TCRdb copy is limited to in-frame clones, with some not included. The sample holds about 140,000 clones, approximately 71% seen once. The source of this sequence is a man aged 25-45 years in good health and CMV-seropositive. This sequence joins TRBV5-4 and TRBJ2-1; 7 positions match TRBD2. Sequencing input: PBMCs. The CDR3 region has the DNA TGTGCCAGCAGCTTGAGTGCCGGGCGGGGGACCTACAATGAGCAGTTCTTC. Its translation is CASSLSAGRGTYNEQFF. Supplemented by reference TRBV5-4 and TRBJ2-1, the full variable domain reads ETGVTQSPTHLIKTRGQQVTLRCSSQSGHNTVSWYQQALGQGPQFIFQYYREEENGRGNFPPRFSGLQFPNYSSELNVNALELDDSALYLCASSLSAGRGTYNEQFFGPGTRLTVL.